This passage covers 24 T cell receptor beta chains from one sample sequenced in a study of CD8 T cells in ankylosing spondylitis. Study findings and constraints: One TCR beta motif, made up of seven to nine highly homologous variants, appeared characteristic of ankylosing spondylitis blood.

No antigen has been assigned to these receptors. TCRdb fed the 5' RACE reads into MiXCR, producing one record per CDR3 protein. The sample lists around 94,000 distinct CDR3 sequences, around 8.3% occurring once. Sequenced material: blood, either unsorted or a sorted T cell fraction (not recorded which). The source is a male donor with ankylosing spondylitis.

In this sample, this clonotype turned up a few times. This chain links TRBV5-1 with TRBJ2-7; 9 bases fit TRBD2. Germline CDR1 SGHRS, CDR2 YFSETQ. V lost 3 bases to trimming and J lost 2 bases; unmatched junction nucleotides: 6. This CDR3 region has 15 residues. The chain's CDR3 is CASSYSGSAAYEQYF. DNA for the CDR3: TGCGCCAGCAGCTATAGCGGGAGTGCGGCCTACGAGCAGTACTTC.

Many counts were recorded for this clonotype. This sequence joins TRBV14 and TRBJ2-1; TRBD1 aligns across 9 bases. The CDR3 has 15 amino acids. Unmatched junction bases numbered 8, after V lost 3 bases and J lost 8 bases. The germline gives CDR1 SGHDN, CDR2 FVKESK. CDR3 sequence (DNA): TGTGCCAGCAGCCACGGGGACAGGGTTAAGGATGAGCAGTTCTTC. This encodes CASSHGDRVKDEQFF.

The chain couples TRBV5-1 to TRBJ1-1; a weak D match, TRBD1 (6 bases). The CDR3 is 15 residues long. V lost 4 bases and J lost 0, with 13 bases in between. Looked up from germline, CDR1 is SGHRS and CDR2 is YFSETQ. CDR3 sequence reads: CASSEGGRMNTEAFF. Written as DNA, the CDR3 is TGCGCCAGCAGCGAGGGGGGCCGAATGAACACTGAAGCTTTCTTT.

DNA of the CDR3: TGTGCCACCAGCCTGGCAGGGTCTAGTGGTTCCTACGAGCAGTACTTC. Translating gives CATSLAGSSGSYEQYF. The genes are TRBV15 and TRBJ2-7; a possible D gene is TRBD1 (5 bases). Trimming pared 5 bases from V and 1 base from J, leaving 18 bases between. The CDR3 covers 16 residues. Germline loops: CDR1 LNHNV, CDR2 YYDKDF (reference sequence).

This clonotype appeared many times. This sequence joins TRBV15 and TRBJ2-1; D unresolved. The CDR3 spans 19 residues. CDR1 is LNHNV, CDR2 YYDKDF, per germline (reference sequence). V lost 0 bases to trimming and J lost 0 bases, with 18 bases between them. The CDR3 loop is CATSRDPLIAASSYNEQFF. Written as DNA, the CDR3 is TGTGCCACCAGCAGAGATCCCCTTATTGCAGCGAGCTCCTACAATGAGCAGTTCTTC.

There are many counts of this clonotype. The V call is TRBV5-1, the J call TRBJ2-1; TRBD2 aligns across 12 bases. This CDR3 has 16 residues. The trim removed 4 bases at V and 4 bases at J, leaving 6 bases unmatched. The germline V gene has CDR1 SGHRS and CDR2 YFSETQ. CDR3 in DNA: TGCGCCAGCAGCAGAGGGACTAGCGGGCTATACAATGAGCAGTTCTTC. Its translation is CASSRGTSGLYNEQFF.

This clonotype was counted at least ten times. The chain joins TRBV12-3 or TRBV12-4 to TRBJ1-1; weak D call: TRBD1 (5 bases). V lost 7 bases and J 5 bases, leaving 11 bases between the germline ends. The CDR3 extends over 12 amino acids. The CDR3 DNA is TGTGCCAGCACCCCAGGGTTGACTGAAGCTTTCTTT. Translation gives CASTPGLTEAFF.

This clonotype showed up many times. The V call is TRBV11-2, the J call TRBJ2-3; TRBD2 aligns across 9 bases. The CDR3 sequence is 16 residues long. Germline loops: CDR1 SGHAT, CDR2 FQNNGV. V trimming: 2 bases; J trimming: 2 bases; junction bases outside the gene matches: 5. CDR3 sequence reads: CASSLILAGPTDTQYF. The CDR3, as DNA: TGTGCCAGCAGCTTAATCCTAGCGGGACCCACAGATACGCAGTATTTT.

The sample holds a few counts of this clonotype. CDR3 coding DNA: TGTGCCAGCAGTTTTCCGGGACAGGAAGAGACCCAGTACTTC. Translation gives CASSFPGQEETQYF. The chain combines TRBV12-3 or TRBV12-4 with TRBJ2-5; TRBD1 matches 8 bases. The CDR3 spans 14 residues. Trimming at V came to 3 bases and at J to 3 bases, leaving 3 bases not matched to a gene.

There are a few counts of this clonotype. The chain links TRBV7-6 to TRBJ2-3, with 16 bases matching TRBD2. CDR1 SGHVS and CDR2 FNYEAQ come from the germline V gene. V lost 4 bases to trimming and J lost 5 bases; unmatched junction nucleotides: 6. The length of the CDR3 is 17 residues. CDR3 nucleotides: TGTGCCAGCAGCTACGGGACTAGCGGGAGGGGAGAAGATACGCAGTATTTT. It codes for CASSYGTSGRGEDTQYF.

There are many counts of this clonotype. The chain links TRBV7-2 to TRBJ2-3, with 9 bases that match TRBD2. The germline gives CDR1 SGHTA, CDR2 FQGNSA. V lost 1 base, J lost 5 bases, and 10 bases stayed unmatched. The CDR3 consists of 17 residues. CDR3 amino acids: CASSLVLGDSGRDTQYF. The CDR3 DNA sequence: TGTGCCAGCAGCTTAGTCCTAGGGGATAGCGGGAGAGATACGCAGTATTTT.

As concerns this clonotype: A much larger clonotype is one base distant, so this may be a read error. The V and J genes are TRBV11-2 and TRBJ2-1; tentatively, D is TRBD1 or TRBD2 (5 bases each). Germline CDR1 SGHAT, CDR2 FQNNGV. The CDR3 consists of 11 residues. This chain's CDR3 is CAGSPGPEQFF. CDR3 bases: TGTGCCGGCAGCCCGGGACCTGAGCAGTTCTTC.

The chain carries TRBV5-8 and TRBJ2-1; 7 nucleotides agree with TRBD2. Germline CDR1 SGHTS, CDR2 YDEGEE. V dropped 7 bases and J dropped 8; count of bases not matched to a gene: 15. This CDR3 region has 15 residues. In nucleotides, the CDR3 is TGTGCCAGCCACCTTGGCGGGAGAGTTATGGATGAGCAGTTCTTC. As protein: CASHLGGRVMDEQFF.

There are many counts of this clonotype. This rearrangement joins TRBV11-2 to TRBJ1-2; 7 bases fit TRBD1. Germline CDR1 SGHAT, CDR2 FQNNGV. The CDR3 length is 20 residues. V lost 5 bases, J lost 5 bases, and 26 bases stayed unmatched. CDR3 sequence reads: CASSLNPPVYVLGTEYGYTF. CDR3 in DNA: TGTGCCAGCAGCCTAAACCCCCCGGTTTATGTGTTGGGGACAGAGTATGGCTACACCTTC.

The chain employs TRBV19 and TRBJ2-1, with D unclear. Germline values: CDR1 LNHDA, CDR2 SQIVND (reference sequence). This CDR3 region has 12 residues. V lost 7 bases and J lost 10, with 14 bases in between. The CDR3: CASTPGSGEQFF. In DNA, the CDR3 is TGTGCCAGTACCCCCGGTAGTGGGGAGCAGTTCTTC.

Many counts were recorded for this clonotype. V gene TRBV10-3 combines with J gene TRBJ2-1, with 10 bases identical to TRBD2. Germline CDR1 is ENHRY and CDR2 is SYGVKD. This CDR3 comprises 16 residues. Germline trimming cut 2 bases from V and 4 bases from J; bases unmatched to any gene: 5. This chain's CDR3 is CAISEPGTSAYNEQFF. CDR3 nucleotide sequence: TGTGCCATCAGTGAGCCCGGGACTAGCGCGTACAATGAGCAGTTCTTC.

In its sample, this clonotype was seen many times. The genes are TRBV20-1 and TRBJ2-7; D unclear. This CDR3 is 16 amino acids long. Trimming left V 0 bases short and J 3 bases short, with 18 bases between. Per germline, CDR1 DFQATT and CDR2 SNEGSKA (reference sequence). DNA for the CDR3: TGCAGTGCTAGAGAAATAGGCGCAGGTGGGCTCTACGAGCAGTACTTC. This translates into CSAREIGAGGLYEQYF.

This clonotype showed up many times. The CDR3 region is CASSRIVRGWETQYF. CDR3 DNA: TGTGCCAGCAGCCGAATCGTCCGGGGGTGGGAGACCCAGTACTTC. This sequence joins TRBV7-9 and TRBJ2-5, with D tentatively TRBD2 (6 bases). CDR1 and CDR2 (germline): SEHNR, FQNEAQ (reference sequence). CDR3 size: 15 residues. Trimming removed 5 bases from V and 5 bases from J, with 18 bases in between.

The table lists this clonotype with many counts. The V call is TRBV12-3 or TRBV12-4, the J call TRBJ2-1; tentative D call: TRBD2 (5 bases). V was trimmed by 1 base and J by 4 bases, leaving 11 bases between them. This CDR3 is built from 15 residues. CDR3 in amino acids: CASSLGGSGYNEQFF. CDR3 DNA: TGTGCCAGCAGTTTAGGAGGGAGTGGGTACAATGAGCAGTTCTTC.

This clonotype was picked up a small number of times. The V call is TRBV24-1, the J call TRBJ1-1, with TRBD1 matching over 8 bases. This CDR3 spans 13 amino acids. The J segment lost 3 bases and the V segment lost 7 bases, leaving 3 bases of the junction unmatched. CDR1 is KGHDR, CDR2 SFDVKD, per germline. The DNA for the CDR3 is TGTGCCACCAGGACAGGGGAGTACACTGAAGCTTTCTTT. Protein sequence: CATRTGEYTEAFF.

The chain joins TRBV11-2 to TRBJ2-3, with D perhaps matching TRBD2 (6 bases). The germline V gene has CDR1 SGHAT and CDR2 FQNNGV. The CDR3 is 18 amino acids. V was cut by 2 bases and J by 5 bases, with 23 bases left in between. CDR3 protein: CASSLTPVSGEWGDTQYF. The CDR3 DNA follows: TGTGCCAGCAGCTTAACCCCAGTTAGCGGTGAATGGGGAGATACGCAGTATTTT.

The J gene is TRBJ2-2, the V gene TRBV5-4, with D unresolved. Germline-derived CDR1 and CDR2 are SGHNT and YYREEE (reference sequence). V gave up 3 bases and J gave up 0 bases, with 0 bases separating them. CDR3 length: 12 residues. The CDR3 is CASSSNTGELFF. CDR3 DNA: TGTGCCAGCAGCTCGAACACCGGGGAGCTGTTTTTT.

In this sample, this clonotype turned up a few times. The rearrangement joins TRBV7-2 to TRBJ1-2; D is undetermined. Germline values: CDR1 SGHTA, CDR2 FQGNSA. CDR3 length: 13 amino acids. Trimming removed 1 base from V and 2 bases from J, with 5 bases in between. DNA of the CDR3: TGTGCCAGCAGCTTAGGTCTGAACTATGGCTACACCTTC. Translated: CASSLGLNYGYTF. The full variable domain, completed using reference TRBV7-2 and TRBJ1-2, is GAGVSQSPSNKVTEKGKDVELRCDPISGHTALYWYRQSLGQGLEFLIYFQGNSAPDKSGLPSDRFSAERTGGSVSTLTIQRTQQEDSAVYLCASSLGLNYGYTFGSGTRLTVV.

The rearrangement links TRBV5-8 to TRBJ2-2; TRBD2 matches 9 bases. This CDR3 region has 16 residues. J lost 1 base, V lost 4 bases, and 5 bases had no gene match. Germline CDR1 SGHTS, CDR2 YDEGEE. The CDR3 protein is CASSPSGRRNTGELFF. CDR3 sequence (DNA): TGTGCCAGCAGCCCCAGCGGGAGGCGGAACACCGGGGAGCTGTTTTTT.